This TCR beta chain was identified in a study of cytomegalovirus exposure and HLA in healthy donors (TCRdb year 2017). Concerning the study at large: According to an earlier analysis of a few hundred of the donors, 150 million to 200 million T cells yielded roughly 100 million unique TCR beta sequences and less than 300 Gb of sequence data. Roughly 300 gigabases of sequencing data and around 85 million unique TCR sequences made up an early release that covered several hundred HLA-typed donors. Of the roughly 400 genotyped donors, over 65% fell in the genetic ancestry cluster associated with self-reported Caucasian donors. The study was designed to test whether signatures of past pathogen exposure could be identified by cataloging public T cell receptors. Using immunosequencing, the study profiled T cell repertoires from about 650 subjects and related those repertoires to cytomegalovirus serostatus. A separate validation cohort of 100 to 150 different subjects was used in addition to the 666-subject first cohort. To predict cytomegalovirus infection status, the study combined high-throughput TCR immunosequencing, statistical association of individual TCRs with disease status, and machine learning. A later analysis re-examined previously published TCR beta repertoires from roughly 650 donors and added high-resolution HLA genotyping to investigate patterns of TCR occurrence. Rather than drawing on any new phenotypic data, the later analysis identified candidate immune exposures from TCR beta sequences and the way those sequences occurred across donors. In an earlier analysis of a few hundred of the donors, high-throughput TCR beta sequencing was used to judge whether each TCR beta V gene segment behaved as functional or pseudogenic. Donor age, sex, ethnicity and CMV serostatus were collected together with the repertoire data. A later genetic analysis took genome-wide SNP genotypes for 398 of the 666 donors and used that subset as a discovery cohort. All discovery cohort repertoires had been generated using a single sequencing platform. HLA typing covered class I and class II loci at four-digit resolution. The number of donors typed differed by locus, with roughly 620-640 for A, B, C, DRB1 and DQB1, more than 500 for DQA1, approximately 580 for DPA1, and 400 to 490 for DPB1. About five DR-DQ haplotypes were treated as single units for association and clustering because of strong linkage in the cohort. Across around 400 genotyped donors of the cohort, an average of approximately 200,000 unique TCR beta nucleotide sequences per donor were sequenced, and 15% to 20% of those sequences were non-productive.

The library came from the immunoSEQ multiplex PCR assay. The multiplex PCR relied on a mix of 60 forward primers for TCR Vbeta segments and 13 reverse primers for TCR Jbeta segments. Amplification of the CDR3 region of rearranged TCR beta genes was performed with a multiplex PCR assay on genomic DNA. The Illumina HiSeq System was used to sequence the amplified TCR beta libraries as 87-base-pair reads. In the paper's pipeline: A later analysis tallied roughly 78 million unique TCR beta chains across the approximately 670 repertoires, and approximately 12 million of those chains were shared by two or more donors. A nearest-neighbor algorithm error-corrected the raw reads and collapsed the reads into unique sequences, merging closely related sequences to remove PCR and sequencing errors. CDR3 sequences were aligned to IMGT reference sequences to assign V, D and J gene segments. For a sequence to be retained, a match of at least six nucleotides was required to both a V gene segment and a J gene segment. A rearrangement counted as productive if the CDR3 had no stop codons and remained in frame with V and J, and every other rearrangement counted as non-productive. Following IMGT convention, CDR3 was defined as the stretch from the second conserved V-encoded cysteine up to the conserved J-encoded phenylalanine. The earlier analysis of about 560 of the donors excluded any sequence lacking an unambiguous match to a single V gene segment. In an earlier analysis of 587 of the donors, V segments were called functional above 56.7% productive rearrangements and were called segregating when the between-donor standard deviation exceeded 5%. To diagnose cytomegalovirus status from the catalog of TCR beta chain sequences, a statistical classification framework was built. In a later analysis, TCR nucleotide sequences were compared against IMGT/GENE-DB human TR gene sequences so that V and J genes could be assigned. A later analysis assigned CDR3 sequences and most-parsimonious VDJ recombination scenarios with the TCRdist pipeline. In a later analysis, each TCR beta chain was defined by its CDR3 amino acid sequence together with its V-gene family, and reads lacking a unique V-gene family were excluded. A later analysis removed nearly 600 highly shared, low-generation-probability nucleotide sequences to deal with suspected cross-contamination and a sequencing artifact. In a later analysis, a clonal expansion index was calculated for each public chain from normalized within-repertoire ranks of inferred template counts. A later analysis computed generation probabilities with a VDJ recombination model fitted to out-of-frame rearrangements, and checked the results against IGoR. Hypergeometric tests were used in a later analysis to score TCR-TCR, TCR-HLA and TCR-CMV co-occurrence, with a repertoire-size bias correction applied to the TCR pairs. A later analysis estimated false discovery rates by permuting HLA or CMV assignments 20 times. In a later analysis, co-occurring TCRs were grouped with DBSCAN, and TCRdist sequence similarity was added when clustering was performed within HLA-allele-positive subsets. For co-occurrence clustering, repertoires with fewer than 30,000 or more than 120,000 public chains were excluded, along with 4 to 6 repertoires with anomalous nucleotide sharing. TCRdb obtained this table from immuneACCESS and retained in-frame rearrangements with V and J assigned. These tables miss some clones; where compared with another copy, unresolved V genes account for less than half of the shortfall, and the remainder is unexplained. V and J calls and clone size are given by that table; D and trimming were obtained from the DNA. A total of 150,000 to 200,000 clones appear in this sample, 82% of them only once. The top ten hold roughly 1.4% of the sample.

The cohort was made up of 666 healthy bone marrow donors. Cohort members were all nominally healthy when sampled, although unrecorded immune exposures were likely present. The donor tested CMV seronegative, placing the donor among the roughly 340 seronegative members of the cohort. Each donor provided a peripheral blood sample, and peripheral blood mononuclear cells were used for TCR beta sequencing. The Qiagen DNeasy Blood Extraction Kit was used to extract genomic DNA from the blood cell samples. The CDR3, from cysteine to phenylalanine, totals 13 residues. This entry keeps only the CDR3 DNA: 39 bases, framed from base 1. Here V drops 4 bases and J drops 3 bases, and the junction holds 2 bases not matched to any gene. The germline V gene encodes CDR1 SGHRS and CDR2 YFSETQ. Comment on this clone: Its specific antigen is unknown. No much larger clone exists at a distance of one base, and base qualities are not known.

The research as a whole found: Most TCR sequences were seen in very few donors, while some public TCRs were found in many individuals. Some IMGT-functional V segments, including TRBV6-2 and TRBV6-3, could not be distinguished by the 87-base-pair reads and were therefore excluded. Roughly 15 rarely observed V segments, including chromosome 9 orphons, were excluded from the earlier analysis of several hundred of the donors because counts were too low. A cluster of highly shared sequence variants was judged likely to be a technical artifact of the sequencing pipeline. Specific HLA alleles were associated with around 18,000 TCR beta sequences at a false discovery rate of 0.05 in a later analysis. In a later analysis, the rate of TCR association differed among HLA loci, with DRB1 alleles having the most associated TCRs and HLA-C alleles having the fewest. A few of the identified cytomegalovirus-associated TCR beta chains were confirmed in vitro to be specific for cytomegalovirus antigens. The authors suggested that the approach could potentially be generalized to other disease states and immunological phenotypes. A further reported finding was that TCR beta sequences accurately predicted the HLA-A and HLA-B alleles for most subjects in the first cohort. Broadly in line with IMGT annotations, most TCR beta V segments showed up in productive rearrangements about 87% or about 30% of the time in an earlier analysis of a few hundred of the donors. A later genetic analysis associated a missense DCLRE1C variant with V-gene and J-gene trimming of TCR beta chains, and an independent cohort replicated the association. The classifier was reported to diagnose cytomegalovirus status with high specificity and sensitivity in both the original and validation cohorts. In a later analysis, HLA-associated TCR beta chains showed more clonal expansion and lower generation probabilities than non-associated chains that were equally common. Presence/absence analyses assumed roughly uniform sequencing depth across donors, an assumption that may not hold. This cohort had only TCR beta chains sequenced, and the lack of alpha or paired-chain data limited which features could be detected. Because HLA typing was missing for some donors at each locus, association tests included only the typed subset. When HLA alleles, especially DR and DQ, strongly co-occurred, attributing TCR associations to individual alleles was difficult. According to a later analysis, most CMV-associated TCR beta chains appeared to be HLA-restricted, and the HLA associations seemed to be driven largely by CMV exposure. A later genetic analysis reported fewer N-insertions in productive TCRs among donors in an Asian-associated ancestry cluster than the approximately 700-donor mean. A later analysis reported that several top co-occurrence clusters appeared linked to parvovirus B19, influenza, CMV and Epstein-Barr virus. A total of 150 or so TCR beta chains were listed by the study as associated with cytomegalovirus. CMV serostatus was the only immune exposure information available for the cohort. Correlated functional status among segregating V segments might be attributable to linkage disequilibrium, but an unknown experimental factor could not be ruled out.

This receptor chain uses TRBV5-1 and TRBJ2-7, and 9 junction bases match TRBD1. Sequencing was performed on PBMCs. This TCR was recovered from a man aged 35-49 years in good health and CMV-seronegative. The CDR3 loop reads CASSPTGGYEQYF. The sequenced DNA is TGCGCCAGCAGCCCGACAGGGGGCTACGAGCAGTACTTC. This CDR3, with the reference TRBV5-1 and TRBJ2-7 proteins standing in past its ends, gives the full variable domain KAGVTQTPRYLIKTRGQQVTLSCSPISGHRSVSWYQQTPGQGLQFLFEYFSETQRNKGNFPGRFSGRQFSNSRSEMNVSTLELGDSALYLCASSPTGGYEQYFGPGTRLTVT.